These 9 T cell receptor beta chains were sequenced from one sample in a study of blood T cell repertoires in COVID-19. Only in-frame clones appear in the TCRdb table, and some are missing; sequencing was by immunoSEQ multiplex PCR. The repertoire holds roughly 180,000 clones, with 70% to 90% as singletons. What was sequenced was peripheral blood. These receptors all stem from a man in his 70s with active or convalescent COVID-19.

The chain recombines TRBV11-3 with TRBJ2-4; D uncertain. The CDR3 spans 15 residues. V gave up 1 base and J gave up 0 bases, with 7 bases separating them. Germline V gene lookup returns CDR1 SGHNT and CDR2 YENEEA. CDR3 DNA: TGTGCCAGCAGCTTAGGCGCTGCAGCCAAAAACATTCAGTACTTC. This sequence encodes CASSLGAAAKNIQYF.

The rearrangement links TRBV30 to TRBJ1-2, with TRBD1 matching over 7 bases. The CDR3 runs 20 residues. Germline V gives CDR1 GTSNPN, CDR2 SVGIG (reference sequence). Losses at the gene ends were 3 bases for V and 4 bases for J; bases not matched to a gene: 26. The CDR3 loop is CAWRELLTGTENLSVYGYTF. DNA of the CDR3: TGTGCCTGGAGGGAACTTCTCACCGGGACAGAGAATCTATCGGTCTATGGCTACACCTTC.

Here the CDR3 DNA reads TGCGCCAGCAGCGACTATATGAACACTGAAGCTTTCTTT. Translated, it gives CASSDYMNTEAFF. This sequence joins TRBV5-1 and TRBJ1-1; no clear D gene. V was shortened by 4 bases and J by 0 bases, with 7 bases between the two germline ends. Germline CDR1 is SGHRS and CDR2 is YFSETQ. The CDR3 contains 13 residues.

The chain has TRBV6-2 or TRBV6-3 and TRBJ1-5; no clear D gene. V was shortened by 3 bases and J by 5 bases, with 14 bases between the two germline ends. Germline CDR1 and CDR2: MNHEY and SVGEGT. There are 15 residues in the CDR3. Here the CDR3 reads CASSYYFWRDQPQHF. CDR3 sequence (DNA): TGTGCCAGCAGTTATTATTTCTGGAGAGATCAGCCCCAGCATTTT.

The rearrangement joins TRBV24-1 to TRBJ2-3; 10 bases agree with TRBD2. The germline V gene has CDR1 KGHDR and CDR2 SFDVKD. The CDR3 has 14 amino acids. The V gene end was trimmed by 5 bases and the J gene end by 6 bases; junction bases not matched to a gene: 4. The CDR3 here is CATSGAGGLDTQYF. The DNA of the CDR3 is TGTGCCACCAGTGGAGCGGGGGGGCTGGATACGCAGTATTTT.

The CDR3 sequence: CSAEEGGSQHF. The CDR3 bases are TGCAGCGCCGAAGAGGGGGGGTCCCAGCATTTT. V is TRBV29-1 and J is TRBJ1-5; a weak D match, TRBD1 (6 bases). V was pared by 7 bases and J by 11 bases, with 15 bases between. The germline gives CDR1 SQVTM, CDR2 ANQGSEA. This CDR3 has 11 residues.

The chain joins TRBV27 to TRBJ2-1; perhaps TRBD2 as D (7 bases). There are 19 residues in the CDR3. CDR1 MNHEY and CDR2 SMNVEV come from the germline V gene (reference sequence). V was shortened by 2 bases and J by 8 bases, with 28 bases between the two germline ends. The CDR3 protein is CASSLIPLGGPQRVYEQFF. In nucleotides, the CDR3 is TGTGCCAGCAGTTTAATCCCCCTCGGGGGGCCCCAAAGGGTCTATGAGCAGTTCTTC.

CDR3 DNA: TGTGCCAGCAGCCAAGGACAGGGGAGCATGAACACTGAAGCTTTCTTT. It encodes CASSQGQGSMNTEAFF. The V call is TRBV14, the J call TRBJ1-1, with TRBD1 matching over 8 bases. The CDR3 has 16 residues. V was pared by 1 base and J by 0 bases, with 4 bases of the junction left unmatched. Germline V lookup: CDR1 SGHDN, CDR2 FVKESK.

This chain joins TRBV6-2 or TRBV6-3 and TRBJ2-5; 8 bases match TRBD2. The ends lost 2 bases at V and 2 bases at J; junction bases unmatched: 10. Germline V gives CDR1 MNHEY, CDR2 SVGEGT. CDR3 length: 17 amino acids. The CDR3 sequence: CASSYGPTSALQETQYF. The CDR3 bases are TGTGCCAGCAGTTACGGCCCGACTAGCGCCCTTCAAGAGACCCAGTACTTC.